Listed here are 32 T cell receptor beta chains from one sample, sequenced in a study of blood T cell repertoires in COVID-19. Produced via immunoSEQ multiplex PCR; TCRdb's table is partial and in-frame only. This table holds roughly 30,000 clones, 85% to 90% found once. The sample was peripheral blood. The receptors shown here come from a human donor in a cohort sampled during active COVID-19.

In this sample, this clone turned up a few times. This chain links TRBV10-3 with TRBJ1-1; maybe TRBD1 (6 bases). The CDR3 is 22 amino acids. Trimming shortened V by 1 base and J by 1 base, and 31 bases separated the two germline ends. The germline gives CDR1 ENHRY, CDR2 SYGVKD. CDR3 DNA: TGTGCCATCAGTGAGTTATTGGGTCAACAGGGACGATATTCCGAAAGGAACACTGAAGCTTTCTTT. Translating it yields CAISELLGQQGRYSERNTEAFF.

This sequence joins TRBV3-1 (or the pseudogene TRBV3-2) and TRBJ2-5; 9 positions match TRBD2. The CDR3 length is 16 residues. The V gene's germline CDR1 is LGHDT and CDR2 YNNKEL (reference sequence). Trimming cost V 3 bases and J 4 bases; bases outside gene matches: 9. In nucleotides, the CDR3 is TGTGCCAGCAGCCACCGCCTGGCACTAGCGGGAGAGACCCAGTACTTC. Its protein product is CASSHRLALAGETQYF.

CDR3 loop: CASRRSGSYEQYF. The CDR3 coding sequence is TGTGCCAGCAGACGGTCCGGCTCCTACGAGCAGTACTTC. The chain uses TRBV27 and TRBJ2-7; D gene uncertain. V lost 6 bases and J 0 bases, leaving 9 bases between the germline ends. The CDR3 runs to 13 residues. Germline V gene sequence: CDR1 MNHEY, CDR2 SMNVEV (reference sequence).

The V call is TRBV30, the J call TRBJ2-1; D call uncertain. The CDR3 consists of 12 residues. Germline CDR1 GTSNPN, CDR2 SVGIG (reference sequence). Trimming took off 2 bases at V and 5 bases at J, with 7 bases between the two ends. In DNA form, the CDR3 reads TGTGCCTGGAGTATATTTAACAATGAGCAGTTCTTC. It specifies CAWSIFNNEQFF. Together with reference TRBV30 and TRBJ2-1, the CDR3 gives the full variable domain: SQTIHQWPATLVQPVGSPLSLECTVEGTSNPNLYWYRQAAGRGLQLLFYSVGIGQISSEVPQNLSASRPQDRQFILSSKKLLLSDSGFYLCAWSIFNNEQFFGPGTRLTVL.

The gene calls are TRBV5-5 and TRBJ1-3, with D possibly being TRBD1 (6 bases). The germline V gene encodes CDR1 SGHKS and CDR2 YYEKEE (reference sequence). The CDR3 is 17 amino acids. Trimming cost V 0 bases and J 0 bases, with 13 bases left between them. The CDR3: CASSLAGQFFSGNTIYF. CDR3 nucleotides: TGTGCCAGCAGCTTGGCTGGACAGTTTTTCTCTGGAAACACCATATATTTT. The variable domain in full, with the rest retrieved from reference TRBV5-5 and TRBJ1-3, is DAGVTQSPTHLIKTRGQQVTLRCSPISGHKSVSWYQQVLGQGPQFIFQYYEKEERGRGNFPDRFSARQFPNYSSELNVNALLLGDSALYLCASSLAGQFFSGNTIYFGEGSWLTVV.

A single count supports this clone. The V and J genes are TRBV7-9 and TRBJ2-7, with TRBD1 as a possible D gene (5 bases). The CDR3 consists of 13 residues. With 5 bases removed from V and 5 bases from J, the gap between germline ends came to 13 bases. Germline V CDR1 and CDR2: SEHNR, FQNEAQ (reference sequence). CDR3 sequence (DNA): TGTGCCAGCAGCCCCGTCCCCAGGGACGAGCAGTACTTC. This translates into CASSPVPRDEQYF.

This clone was found once. The chain links TRBV7-3 to TRBJ1-2, with TRBD1 matching over 7 bases. Germline V CDR1 and CDR2: SGHTA, FQGTGA. This CDR3 has 13 amino acids. V lost 5 bases to trimming and J lost 3 bases; unmatched junction nucleotides: 3. The CDR3 bases are TGTGCCAGCAGCCTAGACAGGGACTATGGCTACACCTTC. It codes for CASSLDRDYGYTF.

V gene TRBV7-9 combines with J gene TRBJ2-3, with TRBD2 matching over 9 bases. There are 16 residues in the CDR3. Germline CDR1 reads SEHNR; CDR2 reads FQNEAQ (reference sequence). Trimming removed 2 bases from V and 2 bases from J; junction bases left unmatched: 5. CDR3 region: CASSLRSSGDTDTQYF. In DNA form, the CDR3 reads TGTGCCAGCAGCTTACGTTCTAGCGGGGACACAGATACGCAGTATTTT.

The chain uses TRBV7-2 and TRBJ2-5; unclear D gene. V lost 5 bases and J 1 base, leaving 2 bases between the germline ends. CDR1 and CDR2 from the germline V gene are SGHTA and FQGNSA. CDR3 size: 11 residues. The CDR3 protein is CASSLQETQYF. The DNA of the CDR3 is TGTGCCAGCAGCCTCCAAGAGACCCAGTACTTC.

The gene calls are TRBV30 and TRBJ1-1; no firm D call. The V gene lost 5 bases and the J gene lost 4 bases, with 14 bases spanning the gap. Germline V gives CDR1 GTSNPN, CDR2 SVGIG (reference sequence). This CDR3 is built from 13 residues. CDR3 protein: CAWRDLRGTEAFF. CDR3 nucleotides: TGTGCCTGGCGTGACCTCCGGGGCACTGAAGCTTTCTTT.

This clone was counted a single time. The V call is TRBV5-1, the J call TRBJ2-5, with TRBD1 matching 8 bases. Germline V lookup: CDR1 SGHRS, CDR2 YFSETQ. After removal of 4 bases from V and 2 bases from J, the junction contained 7 bases not matched to a gene. The CDR3 has 15 residues. This CDR3 is CASSQSQGEQETQYF. CDR3 DNA sequence: TGCGCCAGCAGCCAATCACAGGGGGAACAAGAGACCCAGTACTTC.

The chain combines TRBV5-6 with TRBJ2-7, with 7 bases fitting TRBD1. The CDR3 runs to 14 residues. Germline loops: CDR1 SGHDT, CDR2 YYEEEE. V shed 4 bases and J 2 bases; nucleotides not matched to a gene: 6. The CDR3 loop reads CASSRTGEAYEQYF. In DNA, the CDR3 is TGTGCCAGCAGCAGGACAGGCGAGGCCTACGAGCAGTACTTC.

The rearrangement joins TRBV5-1 to TRBJ1-4; maybe TRBD1 (5 bases). Germline V gives CDR1 SGHRS, CDR2 YFSETQ. The length of the CDR3 is 14 residues. The V gene lost 4 bases and the J gene lost 6 bases, with 13 bases spanning the gap. In nucleotides, the CDR3 is TGCGCCAGCAGCCTCCGGGCAGGGTATGAAAAACTGTTTTTT. The encoded protein is CASSLRAGYEKLFF.

The rearrangement uses TRBV20-1 and TRBJ2-2; 10 bases map to TRBD1. The V segment lost 3 bases and the J segment 5 bases; nucleotides outside the gene matches: 3. CDR3 size: 14 residues. Germline-derived CDR1 and CDR2 are DFQATT and SNEGSKA (reference sequence). The CDR3 here is CSASPGQGTGELFF. CDR3 DNA sequence: TGCAGTGCTAGTCCGGGACAGGGGACCGGGGAGCTGTTTTTT.

V and J are TRBV11-3 and TRBJ2-1; 10 bases map to TRBD1. This CDR3 comprises 15 residues. CDR1 is SGHNT and CDR2 is YENEEA in the germline V gene. The V and J ends lost 4 bases and 6 bases, in that order; junction bases with no gene match: 6. CDR3 DNA: TGTGCCAGCAGCTCCAAAGGACAGGGGGGCAATGAGCAGTTCTTC. This translates into CASSSKGQGGNEQFF.

V is TRBV25-1 and J is TRBJ2-5; TRBD1 matches 7 bases. Germline V gene data show CDR1 as MGHDK and CDR2 as SYGVNS. The CDR3 covers 15 residues. The J segment lost 5 bases and the V segment lost 3 bases, leaving 9 bases of the junction unmatched. CDR3 loop: CASSDPDRVGETQYF. Written as DNA, the CDR3 is TGTGCCAGCAGTGACCCTGACAGGGTAGGGGAGACCCAGTACTTC.

This chain uses TRBV5-1 with TRBJ2-7; the match to TRBD1 covers 8 bases. J was trimmed by 2 bases and V by 4 bases; bases with no gene match: 8. The CDR3 runs to 15 residues. Germline lookup yields CDR1 SGHRS and CDR2 YFSETQ. The CDR3 protein is CASSPAGQVTYEQYF. CDR3 in DNA: TGCGCCAGCAGCCCCGCGGGACAGGTTACCTACGAGCAGTACTTC.

The rearrangement uses TRBV5-1 and TRBJ2-6; D is undetermined. Germline CDR1 is SGHRS and CDR2 is YFSETQ. Trimming pared 0 bases from V and 4 bases from J, leaving 8 bases between. The CDR3 is 15 amino acids. The CDR3 loop reads CASSLVASGANVLTF. The DNA for the CDR3 is TGCGCCAGCAGCTTGGTGGCCTCCGGGGCCAACGTCCTGACTTTC.

The V gene is TRBV6-5, the J gene TRBJ2-2; 10 nucleotides align to TRBD1. The CDR3 is 14 residues long. The V gene's germline CDR1 is MNHEY and CDR2 SVGAGI. V lost 10 bases, J lost 7 bases, and 9 bases stayed unmatched. CDR3 loop: CATRKGQGIGELFF. CDR3 bases: TGTGCCACTAGAAAGGGACAGGGGATCGGGGAGCTGTTTTTT.

DNA for the CDR3: TGCGCCAGCAGCCTCATGGGGACAGCATATAATTCACCCCTCCACTTT. Amino acid sequence: CASSLMGTAYNSPLHF. The rearrangement uses TRBV4-1 and TRBJ1-6; 7 bases are a match to TRBD1. Trimming took 4 bases from V and 4 from J; bases not matched to a gene: 7. CDR3 length equals 16 residues. Germline V gene lookup returns CDR1 MGHRA and CDR2 YSYEKL.

Comments on this clone: Other DNA sequences in the same sample also yield this CDR3. The CDR3 is CASSIGRGAHAGANVLTF. The CDR3 DNA sequence: TGTGCCAGTAGTATAGGTCGGGGGGCTCATGCGGGGGCCAACGTCCTGACTTTC. The chain employs TRBV19 and TRBJ2-6; TRBD2 is a possible D gene (7 bases). V lost 1 base to trimming and J lost 4 bases, with 17 bases between them. Germline CDR1 reads LNHDA; CDR2 reads SQIVND (reference sequence). The CDR3 consists of 18 residues.

The chain combines TRBV5-4 with TRBJ1-2, with D possibly matching TRBD1 (6 bases). Germline lookup yields CDR1 SGHNT and CDR2 YYREEE (reference sequence). The CDR3 is made up of 15 amino acids. The V end lost 6 bases, the J end lost 3 bases, and 18 bases lay between the germline ends. CDR3 in amino acids: CASKPRGGADYGYTF. The DNA of the CDR3 is TGTGCCAGCAAACCCCGTGGGGGCGCAGACTATGGCTACACCTTC.

This rearrangement joins TRBV7-2 to TRBJ2-3; D is possibly TRBD1 (6 bases). This CDR3 has 15 amino acids. With 1 base removed from V and 2 bases from J, the gap between germline ends came to 10 bases. Germline V gene sequence: CDR1 SGHTA, CDR2 FQGNSA. CDR3 amino acids: CASSLGTAYTDTQYF. The CDR3 DNA reads TGTGCCAGCAGCTTAGGGACAGCCTACACAGATACGCAGTATTTT.

The chain couples TRBV6-5 to TRBJ2-1; the match to TRBD2 covers 9 bases. Germline V gene lookup returns CDR1 MNHEY and CDR2 SVGAGI. Trimming removed 5 bases from V and 0 bases from J; junction bases left unmatched: 2. The length of the CDR3 is 15 residues. CDR3 sequence (DNA): TGTGCCAGCAGTCAACTAGCGGGCTCCTACAATGAGCAGTTCTTC. Its protein is CASSQLAGSYNEQFF.

This clone was counted a single time. J is TRBJ2-3 and V is TRBV28, with TRBD2 matching 9 bases. The CDR3 loop spans 17 amino acids. V shed 2 bases and J 7 bases; nucleotides not matched to a gene: 13. Germline values: CDR1 MDHEN, CDR2 SYDVKM. The CDR3 is CASSLSGGAGGGYTQYF. The CDR3 DNA is TGTGCCAGCAGTTTAAGTGGAGGAGCGGGGGGCGGGTATACGCAGTATTTT.

The chain recombines TRBV2 with TRBJ2-1; TRBD2 aligns across 11 bases. The CDR3 loop spans 16 amino acids. Per the germline V gene, CDR1 is SNHLY and CDR2 is FYNNEI. The V segment lost 4 bases and the J segment 6 bases; nucleotides outside the gene matches: 8. The CDR3 is CASSVNLAGGPNEQFF. The CDR3 nucleotides are TGTGCCAGCAGTGTGAATCTAGCGGGGGGTCCCAATGAGCAGTTCTTC.

The chain has TRBV29-1 and TRBJ1-2; possibly TRBD1 for D (6 bases). The CDR3 contains 12 residues. The V end lost 4 bases, the J end lost 4 bases, and 10 bases lay between the germline ends. The germline CDR1 and CDR2 sequences are SQVTM and ANQGSEA. In DNA, the CDR3 is TGCAGCGTTGCAGGGGACGCCTATGGCTACACCTTC. Translated, it gives CSVAGDAYGYTF.

The chain links TRBV28 to TRBJ2-3, with 11 bases identical to TRBD2. The length of the CDR3 is 23 residues. Per germline, CDR1 MDHEN and CDR2 SYDVKM. Trimming cost V 5 bases and J 6 bases; bases outside gene matches: 31. In DNA, the CDR3 is TGTGCCAGCAGTCCCGCGTTCGGTCGGTCTAGCGGGGGGCCTCATCGGCCCCCCGATACGCAGTATTTT. Protein sequence: CASSPAFGRSSGGPHRPPDTQYF.

The chain links TRBV9 to TRBJ2-3; D is possibly TRBD1 (6 bases). V lost 10 bases and J lost 3, with 18 bases in between. Germline assignment: CDR1 SGDLS and CDR2 YYNGEE. The CDR3 has 14 amino acids. The CDR3 reads CASQGNPGTDTQYF. CDR3 DNA: TGTGCCTCTCAGGGGAATCCGGGGACAGATACGCAGTATTTT.

The chain uses TRBV3-1 (or the pseudogene TRBV3-2) and TRBJ1-5; D is perhaps TRBD1 (5 bases). The CDR3 spans 13 residues. Trimming cost V 5 bases and J 9 bases, with 14 bases left between them. Germline V gene data show CDR1 as LGHDT and CDR2 as YNNKEL (reference sequence). The CDR3 DNA follows: TGTGCCAGCAGCTGGCAGGCCCAGGGGCCCCAGCATTTT. Residues: CASSWQAQGPQHF.

V and J are TRBV6-6 and TRBJ1-1; D remains ambiguous. This CDR3 is 12 amino acids long. Trimming shortened V by 7 bases and J by 0 bases, and 6 bases separated the two germline ends. The germline V gene has CDR1 MNHNY and CDR2 SVGAGI (reference sequence). DNA of the CDR3: TGTGCCAGCACAGATATGAACACTGAAGCTTTCTTT. Translating gives CASTDMNTEAFF.

The V gene is TRBV7-6, the J gene TRBJ1-3, with D hard to call. The CDR3 contains 13 residues. V lost 7 bases, J lost 4 bases, and 11 bases lay in between. Germline assignment: CDR1 SGHVS and CDR2 FNYEAQ. CDR3 in amino acids: CASTHSPGNTIYF. In DNA, the CDR3 is TGTGCCAGCACCCACTCCCCGGGAAACACCATATATTTT.